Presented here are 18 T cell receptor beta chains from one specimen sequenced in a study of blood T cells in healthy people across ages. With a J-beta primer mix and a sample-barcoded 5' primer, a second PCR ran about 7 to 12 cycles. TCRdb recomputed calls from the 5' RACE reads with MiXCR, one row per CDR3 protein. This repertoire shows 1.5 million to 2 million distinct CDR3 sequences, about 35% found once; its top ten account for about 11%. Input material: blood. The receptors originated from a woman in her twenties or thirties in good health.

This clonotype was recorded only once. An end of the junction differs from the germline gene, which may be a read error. The CDR3 DNA sequence: TGCAGTGCTAGAGATAGTTTCGCCCAGCCCCGCACCGGGGAGCGGTTTTTT. This translates into CSARDSFAQPRTGERFF. The chain joins TRBV20-1 to TRBJ2-2, with a weak D call TRBD2 (5 bases). The germline V gene has CDR1 DFQATT and CDR2 SNEGSKA (reference sequence). The CDR3 runs to 17 residues.

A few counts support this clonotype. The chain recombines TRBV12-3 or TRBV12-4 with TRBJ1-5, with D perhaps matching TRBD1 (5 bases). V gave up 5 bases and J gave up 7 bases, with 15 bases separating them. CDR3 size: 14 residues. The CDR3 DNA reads TGTGCCAGCAGTCCGAGCAGGGTTGGACAGCCCCAGCATTTT. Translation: CASSPSRVGQPQHF.

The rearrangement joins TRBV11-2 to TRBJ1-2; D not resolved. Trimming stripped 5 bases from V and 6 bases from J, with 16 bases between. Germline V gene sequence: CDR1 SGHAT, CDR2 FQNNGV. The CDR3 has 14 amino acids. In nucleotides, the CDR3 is TGTGCCAGCAGCACACAAGAGACCCGGAATGGCTACACCTTC. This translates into CASSTQETRNGYTF.

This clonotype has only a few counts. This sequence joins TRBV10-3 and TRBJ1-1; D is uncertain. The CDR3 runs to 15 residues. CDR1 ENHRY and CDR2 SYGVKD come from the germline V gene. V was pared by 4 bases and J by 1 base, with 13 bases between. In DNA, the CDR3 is TGTGCCATCAGTGTTAGTGAGACATCGAACACTGAAGCTTTCTTT. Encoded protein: CAISVSETSNTEAFF.

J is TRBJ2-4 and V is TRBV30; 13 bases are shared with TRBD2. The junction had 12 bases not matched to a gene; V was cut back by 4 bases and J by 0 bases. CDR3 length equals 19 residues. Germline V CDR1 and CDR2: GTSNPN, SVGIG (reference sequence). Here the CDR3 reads CAWKYPGLAGPLAKNIQYF. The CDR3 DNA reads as TGTGCCTGGAAGTACCCGGGACTAGCGGGGCCGCTAGCCAAAAACATTCAGTACTTC.

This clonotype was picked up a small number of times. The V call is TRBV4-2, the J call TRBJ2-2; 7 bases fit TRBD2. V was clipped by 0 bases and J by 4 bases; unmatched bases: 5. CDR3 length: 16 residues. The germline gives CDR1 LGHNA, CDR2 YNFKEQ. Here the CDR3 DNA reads TGTGCCAGCAGCCAAGATGGTGGGAGGGGCACCGGGGAGCTGTTTTTT. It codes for CASSQDGGRGTGELFF.

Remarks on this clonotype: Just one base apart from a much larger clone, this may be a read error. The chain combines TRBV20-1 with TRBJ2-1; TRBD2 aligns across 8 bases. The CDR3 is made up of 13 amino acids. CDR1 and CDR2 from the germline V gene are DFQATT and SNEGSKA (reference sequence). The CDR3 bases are TGCAGTGCTAGCGGGGGGGCCAACAATAAGCAGTTCTTC. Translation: CSASGGANNKQFF.

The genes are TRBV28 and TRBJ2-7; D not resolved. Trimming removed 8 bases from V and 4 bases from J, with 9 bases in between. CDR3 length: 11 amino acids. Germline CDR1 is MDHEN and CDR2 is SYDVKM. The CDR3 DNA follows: TGTGCCAGCGGTCCGGTTTACGAGCAGTACTTC. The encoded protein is CASGPVYEQYF.

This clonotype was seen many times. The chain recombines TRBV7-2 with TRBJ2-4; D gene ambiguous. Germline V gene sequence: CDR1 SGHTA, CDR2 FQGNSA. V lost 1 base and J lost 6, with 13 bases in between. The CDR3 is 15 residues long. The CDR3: CASSLGGSAGNIQYF. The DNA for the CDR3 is TGTGCCAGCAGCTTAGGCGGCAGCGCCGGAAACATTCAGTACTTC.

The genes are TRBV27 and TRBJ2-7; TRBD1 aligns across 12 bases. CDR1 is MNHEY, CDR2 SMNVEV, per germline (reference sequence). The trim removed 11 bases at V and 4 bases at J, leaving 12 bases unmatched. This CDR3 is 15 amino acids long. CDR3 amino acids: CASRSGDRGRYEQYF. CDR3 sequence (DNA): TGTGCCTCCCGATCCGGGGACAGGGGGCGATACGAGCAGTACTTC.

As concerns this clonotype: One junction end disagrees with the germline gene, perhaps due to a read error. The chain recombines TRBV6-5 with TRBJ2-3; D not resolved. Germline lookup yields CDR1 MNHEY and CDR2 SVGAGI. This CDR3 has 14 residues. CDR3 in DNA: TGTGCCAGCAGGCCTGCCGGAAGCACAGATATGCAGTATTTT. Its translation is CASRPAGSTDMQYF.

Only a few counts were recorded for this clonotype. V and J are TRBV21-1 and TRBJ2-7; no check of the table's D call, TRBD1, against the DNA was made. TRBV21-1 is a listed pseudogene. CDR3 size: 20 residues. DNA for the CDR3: TGTGCCAGCAGCAAAAAAAAGGGGGGACAGGGCAGGAATAGCTCATACGAGCAGTACTTC. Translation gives CASSKKKGGQGRNSSYEQYF.

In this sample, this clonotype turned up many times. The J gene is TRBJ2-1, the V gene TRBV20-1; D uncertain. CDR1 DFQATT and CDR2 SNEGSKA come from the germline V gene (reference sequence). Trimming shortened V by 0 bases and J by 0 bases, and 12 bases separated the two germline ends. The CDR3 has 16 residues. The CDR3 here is CSARDRRPGSYNEQFF. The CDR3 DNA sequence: TGCAGTGCTAGAGATCGGCGCCCCGGCTCCTACAATGAGCAGTTCTTC.

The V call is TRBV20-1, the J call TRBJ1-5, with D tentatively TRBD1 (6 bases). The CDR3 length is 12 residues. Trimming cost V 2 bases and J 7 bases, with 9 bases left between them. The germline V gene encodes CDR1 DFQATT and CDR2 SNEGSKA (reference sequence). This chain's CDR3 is CSARQGIQPQHF. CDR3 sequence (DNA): TGCAGTGCTAGACAGGGGATACAGCCCCAGCATTTT.

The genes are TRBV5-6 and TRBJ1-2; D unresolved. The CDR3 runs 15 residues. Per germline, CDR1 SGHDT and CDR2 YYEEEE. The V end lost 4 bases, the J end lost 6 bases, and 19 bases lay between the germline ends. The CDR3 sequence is CASSPSTRRSHGYTF. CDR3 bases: TGTGCCAGCAGCCCCTCCACACGACGGTCACATGGCTACACCTTC.

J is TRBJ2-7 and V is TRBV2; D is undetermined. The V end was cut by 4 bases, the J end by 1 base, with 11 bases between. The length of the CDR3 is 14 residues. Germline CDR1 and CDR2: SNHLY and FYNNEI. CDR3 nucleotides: TGTGCCAGCAGTGGCAGAAAAATTTCCTACGAGCAGTACTTC. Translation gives CASSGRKISYEQYF.

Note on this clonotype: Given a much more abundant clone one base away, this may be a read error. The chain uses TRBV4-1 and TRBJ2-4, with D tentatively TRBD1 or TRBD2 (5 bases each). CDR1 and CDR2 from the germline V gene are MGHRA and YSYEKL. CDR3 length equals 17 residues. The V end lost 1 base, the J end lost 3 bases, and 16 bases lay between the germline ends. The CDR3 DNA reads TGCGCCAGCAGCCAAGTGGGACCGGCTTTAGTCAAAAACATTCAGTACTTC. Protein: CASSQVGPALVKNIQYF.

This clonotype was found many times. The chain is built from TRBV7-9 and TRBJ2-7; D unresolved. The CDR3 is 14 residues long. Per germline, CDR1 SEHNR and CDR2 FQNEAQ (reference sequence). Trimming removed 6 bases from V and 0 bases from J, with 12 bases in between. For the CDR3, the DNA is TGTGCCAGCAGTTGGACGGGTTCCTCCTACGAGCAGTACTTC. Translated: CASSWTGSSYEQYF.